Following are 17 T cell receptor beta chains from one sample sequenced in a study of technical replicates of blood from a handful of donors. Profiled with immunoSEQ multiplex PCR; TCRdb holds only in-frame clones, not every one. The top ten clones hold about 4.4% of a sample with around 63,000 clones, 80% to 95% of them seen once. The sequencing sample was made of PBMCs. Every receptor here comes from a human donor in good health. Some clones in this sample may be carry-over from other donors' samples.

The chain combines TRBV5-6 with TRBJ2-1; possibly TRBD1 for D (6 bases). The CDR3 consists of 12 residues. Trimming left V 2 bases short and J 7 bases short, with 7 bases between. Looked up from germline, CDR1 is SGHDT and CDR2 is YYEEEE. The CDR3 DNA reads TGTGCCAGCAGCTTACAGGGAAATGAGCAGTTCTTC. Its translation is CASSLQGNEQFF. The full variable domain, in which reference TRBV5-6 and TRBJ2-1 provide the parts outside the CDR3, is DAGVTQSPTHLIKTRGQQVTLRCSPKSGHDTVSWYQQALGQGPQFIFQYYEEEERQRGNFPDRFSGHQFPNYSSELNVNALLLGDSALYLCASSLQGNEQFFGPGTRLTVL.

The chain is built from TRBV7-2 and TRBJ2-4, with 16 bases aligning to TRBD2. There are 20 residues in the CDR3. V lost 0 bases, J lost 7 bases, and 12 bases stayed unmatched. Germline V gene sequence: CDR1 SGHTA, CDR2 FQGNSA. The CDR3 loop is CASSLAPGLAGGEARNIQYF. CDR3 in DNA: TGTGCCAGCAGCTTAGCCCCGGGACTAGCGGGAGGGGAAGCACGTAACATTCAGTACTTC.

The chain couples TRBV5-4 to TRBJ1-2, with 9 bases that match TRBD1. In germline, CDR1 is SGHNT, CDR2 YYREEE (reference sequence). After removal of 4 bases from V and 8 bases from J, the junction contained 15 bases not matched to a gene. The CDR3 has 16 residues. In nucleotides, the CDR3 is TGTGCCAGCAGCCACGCCCGGGACAGGGTTTTTCGGGGCTACACCTTC. Encoded protein: CASSHARDRVFRGYTF.

V is TRBV2 and J is TRBJ2-7; 8 bases are shared with TRBD1. Unmatched junction bases numbered 6, after V lost 5 bases and J lost 6 bases. This CDR3 spans 13 amino acids. Looked up from germline, CDR1 is SNHLY and CDR2 is FYNNEI. The chain's CDR3 is CASSLGQAFEQYF. DNA of the CDR3: TGTGCCAGCAGTCTGGGACAGGCTTTCGAGCAGTACTTC.

Concerning this clone itself: This likely comes from a read error, as the CDR3 has no conserved phenylalanine or tryptophan at its end. Because the CDR3's place on the DNA is in doubt, the DNA is left out and the CDR3 is given as listed by TCRdb. The chain's CDR3 is CASSQERTS. The J gene is TRBJ1-2, the V gene TRBV4-2; the table names TRBD1, a call not compared with the DNA. Germline-derived CDR1 and CDR2 are LGHNA and YNFKEQ. Termini included, the CDR3 measures 9 amino acids.

This clone was detected only once. J is TRBJ1-5 and V is TRBV7-2; D is possibly TRBD1 (6 bases). V lost 0 bases and J 6 bases, leaving 12 bases between the germline ends. The CDR3 runs 15 residues. Germline V gives CDR1 SGHTA, CDR2 FQGNSA. The CDR3 bases are TGTGCCAGCAGCTTAGCAACAGGGAAAGGTCAGCCCCAGCATTTT. It codes for CASSLATGKGQPQHF.

Here the CDR3 DNA reads TGTGCCAGCAGCTTAGTGCTAGCGGGAGGGCCGAACGAGCAGTACTTC. This codes for CASSLVLAGGPNEQYF. The genes are TRBV7-2 and TRBJ2-7, with 12 bases aligning to TRBD2. V lost 1 base and J lost 5; bases outside the gene matches: 6. This CDR3 has 16 residues. Germline assignment: CDR1 SGHTA and CDR2 FQGNSA.

The rearrangement uses TRBV7-6 and TRBJ2-1; D might be TRBD2 (6 bases). Germline V gene data show CDR1 as SGHVS and CDR2 as FNYEAQ. V shed 3 bases and J shed 5 bases, with 17 bases lying between them. This CDR3 spans 16 amino acids. This CDR3 reads CASSFVSWDLHNEQFF. In nucleotides, the CDR3 is TGTGCCAGCAGCTTCGTTAGTTGGGACTTACACAATGAGCAGTTCTTC.

This rearrangement joins TRBV9 to TRBJ1-6; D perhaps matches TRBD1 (6 bases). The germline gives CDR1 SGDLS, CDR2 YYNGEE. Trimming took 0 bases from V and 6 from J, leaving 7 bases between them. The CDR3 loop spans 14 amino acids. CDR3 loop: CASSVGQANSPLHF. The CDR3 DNA sequence: TGTGCCAGCAGCGTAGGACAGGCTAATTCACCCCTCCACTTT.

The table lists this clone with a count of one. The chain links TRBV21-1 to TRBJ2-5; TRBD2, the D gene given by the table, was not confirmed from the DNA. TRBV21-1 is a pseudogene segment. The length of the CDR3 is 15 residues. The CDR3: CASSKTQVDQETQYF. In nucleotides, the CDR3 is TGTGCCAGCAGCAAGACTCAAGTTGACCAAGAGACCCAGTACTTC.

The table lists this clone with a count of one. The chain employs TRBV15 and TRBJ2-2; possibly TRBD2 for D (6 bases). The CDR3 spans 14 residues. The V gene lost 1 base and the J gene lost 3 bases, with 6 bases spanning the gap. Germline values: CDR1 LNHNV, CDR2 YYDKDF (reference sequence). The CDR3 region has the DNA TGTGCCACCAGCAGAGGGGAGGACACCGGGGAGCTGTTTTTT. This gives the protein CATSRGEDTGELFF.

The chain carries TRBV7-8 and TRBJ2-7, with TRBD2 as a possible D gene (6 bases). CDR3 length equals 14 residues. Germline V gene sequence: CDR1 SGHVS, CDR2 FQNEAQ. Trimming shortened V by 5 bases and J by 6 bases, and 17 bases separated the two germline ends. CDR3 residues: CASSPGTQTGEQYF. The CDR3 DNA reads TGTGCCAGCAGCCCAGGGACTCAGACGGGCGAGCAGTACTTC.

The J gene is TRBJ2-5, the V gene TRBV6-5; 9 bases are shared with TRBD1. CDR3 length: 15 amino acids. CDR1 MNHEY and CDR2 SVGAGI come from the germline V gene. Trimming at V came to 1 base and at J to 5 bases, leaving 5 bases not matched to a gene. The CDR3 is CASSYYRGLGETQYF. The CDR3 coding sequence is TGTGCCAGCAGTTACTACAGGGGGCTCGGGGAGACCCAGTACTTC.

The rearrangement links TRBV25-1 to TRBJ1-2; D not resolved. Germline loops: CDR1 MGHDK, CDR2 SYGVNS. The CDR3 covers 14 residues. Trimming removed 0 bases from V and 3 bases from J, with 8 bases in between. The CDR3 reads CASSEYGNYYGYTF. DNA of the CDR3: TGTGCCAGCAGTGAATATGGTAACTACTATGGCTACACCTTC.

V is TRBV5-1 and J is TRBJ2-7; D is ambiguous. The V end lost 4 bases, the J end lost 3 bases, and 5 bases lay between the germline ends. This CDR3 has 11 amino acids. Looked up from germline, CDR1 is SGHRS and CDR2 is YFSETQ. DNA for the CDR3: TGCGCCAGCAGCCCTCTCTACGAGCAGTACTTC. Protein sequence: CASSPLYEQYF.

The CDR3 region has the DNA TGTGCCAGCGGGAGGGGCAATGAGCAGTTCTTC. Amino acids: CASGRGNEQFF. The J gene is TRBJ2-1, the V gene TRBV9, with TRBD2 identical over 7 bases. The CDR3 has 11 amino acids. The V and J ends lost 7 bases and 6 bases, in that order; junction bases with no gene match: 1. Germline CDR1 is SGDLS and CDR2 is YYNGEE.

This rearrangement joins TRBV7-3 to TRBJ2-3, with 7 bases that match TRBD2. V was pared by 2 bases and J by 2 bases, with 1 base of the junction left unmatched. Per the germline V gene, CDR1 is SGHTA and CDR2 is FQGTGA. This CDR3 is 14 amino acids long. This CDR3 reads CASSLGDYTDTQYF. As DNA, the CDR3 is TGTGCCAGCAGCTTAGGGGACTACACAGATACGCAGTATTTT.